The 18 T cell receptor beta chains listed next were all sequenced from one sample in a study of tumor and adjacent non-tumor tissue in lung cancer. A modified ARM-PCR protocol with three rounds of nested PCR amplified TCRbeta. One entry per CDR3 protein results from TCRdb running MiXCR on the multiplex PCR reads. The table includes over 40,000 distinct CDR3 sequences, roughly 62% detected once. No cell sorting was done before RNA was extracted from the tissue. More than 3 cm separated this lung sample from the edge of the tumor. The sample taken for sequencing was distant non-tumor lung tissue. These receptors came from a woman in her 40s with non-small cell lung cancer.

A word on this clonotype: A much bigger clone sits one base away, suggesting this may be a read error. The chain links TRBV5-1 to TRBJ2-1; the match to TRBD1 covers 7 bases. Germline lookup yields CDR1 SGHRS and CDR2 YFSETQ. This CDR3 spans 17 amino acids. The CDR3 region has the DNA TGCGCCAGCAGCCCGACGGTTTGGCAGGGGGAGAGCAATGAGCAGCTCTTC. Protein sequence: CASSPTVWQGESNEQLF.

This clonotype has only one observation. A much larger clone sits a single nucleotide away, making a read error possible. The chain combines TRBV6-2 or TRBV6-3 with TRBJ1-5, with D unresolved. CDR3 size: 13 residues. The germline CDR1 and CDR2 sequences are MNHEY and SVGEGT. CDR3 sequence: CAISSWERQPQHF. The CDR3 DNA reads TGTGCCATCAGTTCGTGGGAGAGGCAGCCCCAGCATTTT.

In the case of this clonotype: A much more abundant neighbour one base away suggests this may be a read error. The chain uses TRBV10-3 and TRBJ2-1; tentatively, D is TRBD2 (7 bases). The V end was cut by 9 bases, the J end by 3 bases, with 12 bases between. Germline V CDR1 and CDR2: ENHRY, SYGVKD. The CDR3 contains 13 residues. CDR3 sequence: CAMTSRGYNEQFF. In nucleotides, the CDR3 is TGTGCCATGACTAGCAGGGGCTACAATGAGCAGTTCTTC.

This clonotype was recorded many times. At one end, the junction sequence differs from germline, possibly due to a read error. The DNA of the CDR3 is TGCAGCGTCGGAGTTACGGGGACAGATACGCAGTGTTTT. It yields the protein CSVGVTGTDTQCF. The genes are TRBV29-1 and TRBJ2-3; 7 bases match TRBD1. Germline CDR1 and CDR2: SQVTM and ANQGSEA. The CDR3 extends over 13 amino acids.

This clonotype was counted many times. CDR3 sequence reads: CASRSNQGNQPQHF. CDR3 nucleotides: TGTGCCAGCAGGAGTAACCAGGGGAATCAGCCCCAGCATTTT. This chain uses TRBV28 with TRBJ1-5; tentative D call: TRBD1 (6 bases). Germline CDR1 reads MDHEN; CDR2 reads SYDVKM. V lost 6 bases and J 4 bases, leaving 13 bases between the germline ends. This CDR3 is 14 amino acids long.

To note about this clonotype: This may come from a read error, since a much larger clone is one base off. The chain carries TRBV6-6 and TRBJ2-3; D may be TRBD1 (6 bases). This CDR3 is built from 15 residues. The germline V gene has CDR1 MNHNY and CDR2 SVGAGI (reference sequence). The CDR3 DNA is TGTGCCAGCAGTTACTCGGGCAGGGGCATAGATACGCTGTATTTT. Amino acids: CASSYSGRGIDTLYF.

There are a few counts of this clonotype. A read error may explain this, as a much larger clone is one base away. CDR3 sequence (DNA): TGTGCCAGCAGCTTGGATCCCAGGGGAGTGGCCCAGTACTTC. The encoded protein is CASSLDPRGVAQYF. J is TRBJ2-5 and V is TRBV5-4; D is perhaps TRBD1 (6 bases). The V end lost 0 bases, the J end lost 9 bases, and 15 bases lay between the germline ends. This CDR3 is built from 14 residues. Germline lookup yields CDR1 SGHNT and CDR2 YYREEE (reference sequence).

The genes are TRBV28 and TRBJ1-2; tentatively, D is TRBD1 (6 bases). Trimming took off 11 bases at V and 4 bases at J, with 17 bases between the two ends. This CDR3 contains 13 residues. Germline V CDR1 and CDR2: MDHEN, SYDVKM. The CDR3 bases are TGTGCCCGCCGTCCCCAGGGGAGCTATGGCTACACCTTC. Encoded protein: CARRPQGSYGYTF.

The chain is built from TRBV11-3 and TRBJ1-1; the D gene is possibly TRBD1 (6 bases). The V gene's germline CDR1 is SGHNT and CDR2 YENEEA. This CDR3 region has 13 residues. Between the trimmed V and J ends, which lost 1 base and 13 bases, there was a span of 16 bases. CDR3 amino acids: CASSLVTGQQFFF. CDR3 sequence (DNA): TGTGCCAGCAGCTTAGTAACAGGGCAACAATTTTTCTTT. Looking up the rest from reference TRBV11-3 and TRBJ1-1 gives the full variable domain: EAGVVQSPRYKIIEKKQPVAFWCNPISGHNTLYWYLQNLGQGPELLIRYENEEAVDDSQLPKDRFSAERLKGVDSTLKIQPAELGDSAVYLCASSLVTGQQFFFGQGTRLTVV.

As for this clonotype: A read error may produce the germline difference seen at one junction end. The CDR3 nucleotides read TGTGCCAGTAGCCCTCTAAGCGCGGCAGATACGCAGCACTTT. Translation gives CASSPLSAADTQHF. V usage is TRBV11-2 and J usage is TRBJ2-3; D remains unclear. Germline V gene data show CDR1 as SGHAT and CDR2 as FQNNGV. CDR3 length: 14 amino acids. The complete variable domain, with remaining parts taken from reference TRBV11-2 and TRBJ2-3, reads EAGVAQSPRYKIIEKRQSVAFWCNPISGHATLYWYQQILGQGPKLLIQFQNNGVVDDSQLPKDRFSAERLKGVDSTLKIQPAKLEDSAVYLCASSPLSAADTQHFGPGTRLTVL.

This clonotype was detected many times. The chain's CDR3 is CASSYYTRQQETQYF. CDR3 sequence (DNA): TGTGCCAGCAGCTACTATACAAGGCAACAAGAGACCCAGTACTTC. The chain has TRBV5-4 and TRBJ2-5, with D unresolved. V was clipped by 3 bases and J by 2 bases, with 14 bases between them. CDR1 is SGHNT, CDR2 YYREEE, per germline (reference sequence). This CDR3 is built from 15 residues.

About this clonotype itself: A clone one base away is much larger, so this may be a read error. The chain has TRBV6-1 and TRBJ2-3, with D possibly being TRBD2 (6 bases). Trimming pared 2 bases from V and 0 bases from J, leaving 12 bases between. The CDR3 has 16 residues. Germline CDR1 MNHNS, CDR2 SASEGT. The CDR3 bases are TGTGCCAGCAGTGAATTTGCGGGGACTAGCACAGATACGCAGTATTTT. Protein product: CASSEFAGTSTDTQYF.

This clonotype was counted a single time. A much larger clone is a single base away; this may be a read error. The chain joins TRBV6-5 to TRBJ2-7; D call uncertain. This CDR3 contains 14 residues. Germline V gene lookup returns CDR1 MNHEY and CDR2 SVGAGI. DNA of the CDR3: TGTGCCAGCGGTTACGACGGCACATCCAACGAGCAGTACTTC. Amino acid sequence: CASGYDGTSNEQYF.

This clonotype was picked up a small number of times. This CDR3 reads CASSRGQGAREQYF. CDR3 DNA: TGTGCCAGCAGTCGTGGACAGGGGGCGAGGGAGCAGTACTTC. This chain uses TRBV28 with TRBJ2-7, with 11 bases fitting TRBD1. The V gene's germline CDR1 is MDHEN and CDR2 SYDVKM. CDR3 length: 14 residues. V was pared by 5 bases and J by 7 bases, with 7 bases of the junction left unmatched.

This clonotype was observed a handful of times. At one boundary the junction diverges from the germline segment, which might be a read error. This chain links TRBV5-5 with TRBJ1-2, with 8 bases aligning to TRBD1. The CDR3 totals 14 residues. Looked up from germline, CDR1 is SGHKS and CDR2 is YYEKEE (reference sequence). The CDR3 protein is CASSLAWEGTGYIF. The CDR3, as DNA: TGCGCCAGCAGCTTGGCCTGGGAAGGGACAGGCTACATCTTC.

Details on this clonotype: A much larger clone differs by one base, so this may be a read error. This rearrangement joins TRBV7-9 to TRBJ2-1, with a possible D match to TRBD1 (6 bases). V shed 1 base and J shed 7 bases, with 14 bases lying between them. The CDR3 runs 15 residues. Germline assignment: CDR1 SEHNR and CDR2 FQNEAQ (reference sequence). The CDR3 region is CASSLVSRGKNEQFF. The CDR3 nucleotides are TGTGCCAGCAGCTTAGTCTCTAGGGGGAAAAATGAGCAGTTCTTC. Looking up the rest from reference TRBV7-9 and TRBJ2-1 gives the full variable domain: DTGVSQNPRHKITKRGQNVTFRCDPISEHNRLYWYRQTLGQGPEFLTYFQNEAQLEKSRLLSDRFSAERPKGSFSTLEIQRTEQGDSAMYLCASSLVSRGKNEQFFGPGTRLTVL.

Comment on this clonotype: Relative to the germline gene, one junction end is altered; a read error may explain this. The CDR3 nucleotides read TGTACCAGCAGTGGCGGAGCTGATAATGAAAAACTGTTTTTT. It codes for CTSSGGADNEKLFF. The chain has TRBV12-3 or TRBV12-4 and TRBJ1-4; D call uncertain. The CDR3 covers 14 residues.

The CDR3 is CSVPPVARREQYF. The CDR3 DNA reads as TGCAGCGTCCCCCCCGTAGCCAGGCGTGAGCAGTACTTC. This chain joins TRBV20-1 and TRBJ2-7; D unclear. The germline V gene encodes CDR1 DFQATT and CDR2 SNEGSKA (reference sequence). The CDR3 consists of 13 residues.